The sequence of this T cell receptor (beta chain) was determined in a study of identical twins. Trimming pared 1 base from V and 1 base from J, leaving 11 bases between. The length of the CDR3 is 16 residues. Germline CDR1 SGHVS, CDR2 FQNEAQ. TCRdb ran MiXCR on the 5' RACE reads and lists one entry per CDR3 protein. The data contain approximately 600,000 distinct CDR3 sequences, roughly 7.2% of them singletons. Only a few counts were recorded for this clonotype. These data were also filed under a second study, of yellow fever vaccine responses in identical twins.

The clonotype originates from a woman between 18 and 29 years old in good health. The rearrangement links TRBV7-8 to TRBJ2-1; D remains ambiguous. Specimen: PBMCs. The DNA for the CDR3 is TGTGCCAGCAGCTTAGTTGGCGAGACATCCTACAATGAGCAGTTCTTC. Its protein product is CASSLVGETSYNEQFF.